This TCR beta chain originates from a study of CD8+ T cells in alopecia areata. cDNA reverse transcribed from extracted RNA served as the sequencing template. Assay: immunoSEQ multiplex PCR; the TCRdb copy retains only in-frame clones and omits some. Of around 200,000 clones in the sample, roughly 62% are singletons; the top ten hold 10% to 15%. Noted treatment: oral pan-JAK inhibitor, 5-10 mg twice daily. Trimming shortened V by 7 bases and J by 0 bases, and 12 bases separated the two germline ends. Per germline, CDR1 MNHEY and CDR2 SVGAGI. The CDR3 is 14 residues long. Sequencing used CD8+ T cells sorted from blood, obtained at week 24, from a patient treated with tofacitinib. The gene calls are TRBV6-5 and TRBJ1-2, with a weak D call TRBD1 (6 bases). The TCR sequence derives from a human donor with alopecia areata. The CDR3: CASNQGQANYGYTF. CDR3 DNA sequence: TGTGCCAGCAACCAGGGACAAGCTAACTATGGCTACACCTTC.